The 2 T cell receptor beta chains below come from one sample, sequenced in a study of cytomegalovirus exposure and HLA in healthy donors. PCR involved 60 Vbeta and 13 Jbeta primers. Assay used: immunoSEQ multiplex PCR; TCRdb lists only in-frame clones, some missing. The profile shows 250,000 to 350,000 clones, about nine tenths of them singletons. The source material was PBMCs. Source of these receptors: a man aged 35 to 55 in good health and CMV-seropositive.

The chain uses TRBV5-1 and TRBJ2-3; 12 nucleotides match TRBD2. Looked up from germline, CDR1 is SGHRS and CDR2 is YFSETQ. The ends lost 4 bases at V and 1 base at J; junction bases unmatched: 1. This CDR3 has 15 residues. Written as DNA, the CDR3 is TGCGCCAGCAGCGGACTAGCGGGGCGCACAGATACGCAGTATTTT. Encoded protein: CASSGLAGRTDTQYF.

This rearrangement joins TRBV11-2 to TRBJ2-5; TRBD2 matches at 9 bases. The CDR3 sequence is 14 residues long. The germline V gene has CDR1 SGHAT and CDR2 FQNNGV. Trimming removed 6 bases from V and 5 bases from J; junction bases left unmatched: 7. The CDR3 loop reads CASRLAGSGETQYF. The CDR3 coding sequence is TGTGCCAGCAGGCTAGCGGGAAGTGGGGAGACCCAGTACTTC.